The clone carrying this T cell receptor beta chain was observed once. Method: immunoSEQ multiplex PCR; TCRdb's copy keeps in-frame clones and lacks some. The sample carries 100,000 to 150,000 clones, around 90% recorded once. The Seattle patients, enrolled during active infection, were followed longitudinally. This sample was taken from a study of blood T cell repertoires in COVID-19. Study details: Some COVID-19 samples were acute and others convalescent; all came from the United States, Italy and Spain. PBMCs, B-cell-depleted T cells, or T cells provided the cDNA or gDNA that made up the material.

CDR1 SGDLS and CDR2 YYNGEE come from the germline V gene. Trimming removed 4 bases from V and 5 bases from J, with 19 bases in between. This CDR3 comprises 16 residues. This TCR derives from a man over 45 with COVID-19, enrolled during active disease. Sample: peripheral blood. This chain uses TRBV9 with TRBJ2-1, with D possibly TRBD1 on 7 matching bases. The CDR3 nucleotides are TGTGCCAGCAGCCCATCCCAGGGGGGAGTCGACAATGAGCAGTTCTTC. It yields the protein CASSPSQGGVDNEQFF.